This entry concerns a single T cell receptor (beta chain). The target antigen is unknown. The data were obtained in a study of OX40 agonist ivuxolimab in advanced cancers. Across the whole study: In this cohort, patients received ivuxolimab, an agonistic anti-OX40 (CD134) antibody.

Collection of blood occurred at baseline, at cycle 4 day 1, and at cycle 7 day 1. The repertoire was sequenced with immunoSEQ multiplex PCR; TCRdb's copy has only in-frame clones and lacks some. The top ten clones hold approximately 1.3% of a sample with approximately 90,000 clones, 70% to 90% of them seen once. Findings and caveats of the study: Average numbers of expanded clones were greater in CD8+ T cells than in CD4+. Clones of CD4+ and CD8+ blood T cells grew by week 6 at doses of 0.1 to 3.0 mg/kg.

The germline V gene has CDR1 SGHVS and CDR2 FQNEAQ. V was trimmed by 6 bases and J by 4 bases, leaving 15 bases between them. CDR3 length: 14 amino acids. The chain couples TRBV7-8 to TRBJ2-5; perhaps TRBD1 as D (5 bases). The origin of this receptor is an adult with an advanced solid tumor such as melanoma, head and neck, liver or kidney cancer. This specimen consisted of CD4+ or CD8+ T cells sorted from blood, obtained in a trial of the OX40 agonist ivuxolimab. The CDR3 DNA reads as TGTGCCAGCAGTAATCAGGGTTTCCGAGAGACCCAGTACTTC. Encoded protein: CASSNQGFRETQYF.